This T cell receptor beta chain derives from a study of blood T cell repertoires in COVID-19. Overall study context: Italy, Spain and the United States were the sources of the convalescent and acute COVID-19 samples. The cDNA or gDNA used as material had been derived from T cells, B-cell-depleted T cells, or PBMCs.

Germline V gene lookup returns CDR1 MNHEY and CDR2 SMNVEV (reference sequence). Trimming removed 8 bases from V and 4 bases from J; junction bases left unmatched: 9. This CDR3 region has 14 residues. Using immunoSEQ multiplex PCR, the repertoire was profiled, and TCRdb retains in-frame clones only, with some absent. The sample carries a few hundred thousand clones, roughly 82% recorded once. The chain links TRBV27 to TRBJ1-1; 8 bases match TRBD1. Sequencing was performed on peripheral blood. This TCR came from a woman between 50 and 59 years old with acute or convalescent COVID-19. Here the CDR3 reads CASSQTGVSTEAFF. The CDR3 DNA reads TGTGCCAGCTCTCAGACAGGGGTTTCCACTGAAGCTTTCTTT.